The clone carrying this T cell receptor (beta chain) has just a few counts. The antigen is not known. This sample was taken from a study of T cell repertoires in cytomegalovirus infection. Looking at the study overall: Recently identified HLA-C-restricted CMV epitopes and well-studied HLA-B-restricted CMV epitopes were used by the study. Indications of both CMV infection and matching HLA type were provided by public TCR beta signatures.

General study points: CMV carriers having the relevant HLA were flagged by cumulative public TCR beta family frequency. Ex vivo, HLA-C-restricted CMV-specific TCR beta clonotypes prevailed over the rest of the response.

MiXCR, applied by TCRdb to the reads, yields one record per CDR3 protein. The data hold about 920,000 distinct CDR3 sequences, with less than 40% observed a single time. The origin of this receptor is a human donor in good health (CMV status not recorded). Some clones in this sample may be carry-over from other donors' samples. This specimen was cultured CD8+ T cells from PBMCs, taken from culture after CMV antigen stimulation.

CDR3 coding DNA: TGTGCCAGCAGCAAAAGACCGGGGGACTATGGCTACACCTTC. It translates to CASSKRPGDYGYTF. The chain recombines TRBV7-3 with TRBJ1-2; weak D call: TRBD1 (5 bases). V lost 5 bases and J lost 3, with 13 bases in between. CDR1 and CDR2 (germline): SGHTA, FQGTGA. This CDR3 region has 14 residues.